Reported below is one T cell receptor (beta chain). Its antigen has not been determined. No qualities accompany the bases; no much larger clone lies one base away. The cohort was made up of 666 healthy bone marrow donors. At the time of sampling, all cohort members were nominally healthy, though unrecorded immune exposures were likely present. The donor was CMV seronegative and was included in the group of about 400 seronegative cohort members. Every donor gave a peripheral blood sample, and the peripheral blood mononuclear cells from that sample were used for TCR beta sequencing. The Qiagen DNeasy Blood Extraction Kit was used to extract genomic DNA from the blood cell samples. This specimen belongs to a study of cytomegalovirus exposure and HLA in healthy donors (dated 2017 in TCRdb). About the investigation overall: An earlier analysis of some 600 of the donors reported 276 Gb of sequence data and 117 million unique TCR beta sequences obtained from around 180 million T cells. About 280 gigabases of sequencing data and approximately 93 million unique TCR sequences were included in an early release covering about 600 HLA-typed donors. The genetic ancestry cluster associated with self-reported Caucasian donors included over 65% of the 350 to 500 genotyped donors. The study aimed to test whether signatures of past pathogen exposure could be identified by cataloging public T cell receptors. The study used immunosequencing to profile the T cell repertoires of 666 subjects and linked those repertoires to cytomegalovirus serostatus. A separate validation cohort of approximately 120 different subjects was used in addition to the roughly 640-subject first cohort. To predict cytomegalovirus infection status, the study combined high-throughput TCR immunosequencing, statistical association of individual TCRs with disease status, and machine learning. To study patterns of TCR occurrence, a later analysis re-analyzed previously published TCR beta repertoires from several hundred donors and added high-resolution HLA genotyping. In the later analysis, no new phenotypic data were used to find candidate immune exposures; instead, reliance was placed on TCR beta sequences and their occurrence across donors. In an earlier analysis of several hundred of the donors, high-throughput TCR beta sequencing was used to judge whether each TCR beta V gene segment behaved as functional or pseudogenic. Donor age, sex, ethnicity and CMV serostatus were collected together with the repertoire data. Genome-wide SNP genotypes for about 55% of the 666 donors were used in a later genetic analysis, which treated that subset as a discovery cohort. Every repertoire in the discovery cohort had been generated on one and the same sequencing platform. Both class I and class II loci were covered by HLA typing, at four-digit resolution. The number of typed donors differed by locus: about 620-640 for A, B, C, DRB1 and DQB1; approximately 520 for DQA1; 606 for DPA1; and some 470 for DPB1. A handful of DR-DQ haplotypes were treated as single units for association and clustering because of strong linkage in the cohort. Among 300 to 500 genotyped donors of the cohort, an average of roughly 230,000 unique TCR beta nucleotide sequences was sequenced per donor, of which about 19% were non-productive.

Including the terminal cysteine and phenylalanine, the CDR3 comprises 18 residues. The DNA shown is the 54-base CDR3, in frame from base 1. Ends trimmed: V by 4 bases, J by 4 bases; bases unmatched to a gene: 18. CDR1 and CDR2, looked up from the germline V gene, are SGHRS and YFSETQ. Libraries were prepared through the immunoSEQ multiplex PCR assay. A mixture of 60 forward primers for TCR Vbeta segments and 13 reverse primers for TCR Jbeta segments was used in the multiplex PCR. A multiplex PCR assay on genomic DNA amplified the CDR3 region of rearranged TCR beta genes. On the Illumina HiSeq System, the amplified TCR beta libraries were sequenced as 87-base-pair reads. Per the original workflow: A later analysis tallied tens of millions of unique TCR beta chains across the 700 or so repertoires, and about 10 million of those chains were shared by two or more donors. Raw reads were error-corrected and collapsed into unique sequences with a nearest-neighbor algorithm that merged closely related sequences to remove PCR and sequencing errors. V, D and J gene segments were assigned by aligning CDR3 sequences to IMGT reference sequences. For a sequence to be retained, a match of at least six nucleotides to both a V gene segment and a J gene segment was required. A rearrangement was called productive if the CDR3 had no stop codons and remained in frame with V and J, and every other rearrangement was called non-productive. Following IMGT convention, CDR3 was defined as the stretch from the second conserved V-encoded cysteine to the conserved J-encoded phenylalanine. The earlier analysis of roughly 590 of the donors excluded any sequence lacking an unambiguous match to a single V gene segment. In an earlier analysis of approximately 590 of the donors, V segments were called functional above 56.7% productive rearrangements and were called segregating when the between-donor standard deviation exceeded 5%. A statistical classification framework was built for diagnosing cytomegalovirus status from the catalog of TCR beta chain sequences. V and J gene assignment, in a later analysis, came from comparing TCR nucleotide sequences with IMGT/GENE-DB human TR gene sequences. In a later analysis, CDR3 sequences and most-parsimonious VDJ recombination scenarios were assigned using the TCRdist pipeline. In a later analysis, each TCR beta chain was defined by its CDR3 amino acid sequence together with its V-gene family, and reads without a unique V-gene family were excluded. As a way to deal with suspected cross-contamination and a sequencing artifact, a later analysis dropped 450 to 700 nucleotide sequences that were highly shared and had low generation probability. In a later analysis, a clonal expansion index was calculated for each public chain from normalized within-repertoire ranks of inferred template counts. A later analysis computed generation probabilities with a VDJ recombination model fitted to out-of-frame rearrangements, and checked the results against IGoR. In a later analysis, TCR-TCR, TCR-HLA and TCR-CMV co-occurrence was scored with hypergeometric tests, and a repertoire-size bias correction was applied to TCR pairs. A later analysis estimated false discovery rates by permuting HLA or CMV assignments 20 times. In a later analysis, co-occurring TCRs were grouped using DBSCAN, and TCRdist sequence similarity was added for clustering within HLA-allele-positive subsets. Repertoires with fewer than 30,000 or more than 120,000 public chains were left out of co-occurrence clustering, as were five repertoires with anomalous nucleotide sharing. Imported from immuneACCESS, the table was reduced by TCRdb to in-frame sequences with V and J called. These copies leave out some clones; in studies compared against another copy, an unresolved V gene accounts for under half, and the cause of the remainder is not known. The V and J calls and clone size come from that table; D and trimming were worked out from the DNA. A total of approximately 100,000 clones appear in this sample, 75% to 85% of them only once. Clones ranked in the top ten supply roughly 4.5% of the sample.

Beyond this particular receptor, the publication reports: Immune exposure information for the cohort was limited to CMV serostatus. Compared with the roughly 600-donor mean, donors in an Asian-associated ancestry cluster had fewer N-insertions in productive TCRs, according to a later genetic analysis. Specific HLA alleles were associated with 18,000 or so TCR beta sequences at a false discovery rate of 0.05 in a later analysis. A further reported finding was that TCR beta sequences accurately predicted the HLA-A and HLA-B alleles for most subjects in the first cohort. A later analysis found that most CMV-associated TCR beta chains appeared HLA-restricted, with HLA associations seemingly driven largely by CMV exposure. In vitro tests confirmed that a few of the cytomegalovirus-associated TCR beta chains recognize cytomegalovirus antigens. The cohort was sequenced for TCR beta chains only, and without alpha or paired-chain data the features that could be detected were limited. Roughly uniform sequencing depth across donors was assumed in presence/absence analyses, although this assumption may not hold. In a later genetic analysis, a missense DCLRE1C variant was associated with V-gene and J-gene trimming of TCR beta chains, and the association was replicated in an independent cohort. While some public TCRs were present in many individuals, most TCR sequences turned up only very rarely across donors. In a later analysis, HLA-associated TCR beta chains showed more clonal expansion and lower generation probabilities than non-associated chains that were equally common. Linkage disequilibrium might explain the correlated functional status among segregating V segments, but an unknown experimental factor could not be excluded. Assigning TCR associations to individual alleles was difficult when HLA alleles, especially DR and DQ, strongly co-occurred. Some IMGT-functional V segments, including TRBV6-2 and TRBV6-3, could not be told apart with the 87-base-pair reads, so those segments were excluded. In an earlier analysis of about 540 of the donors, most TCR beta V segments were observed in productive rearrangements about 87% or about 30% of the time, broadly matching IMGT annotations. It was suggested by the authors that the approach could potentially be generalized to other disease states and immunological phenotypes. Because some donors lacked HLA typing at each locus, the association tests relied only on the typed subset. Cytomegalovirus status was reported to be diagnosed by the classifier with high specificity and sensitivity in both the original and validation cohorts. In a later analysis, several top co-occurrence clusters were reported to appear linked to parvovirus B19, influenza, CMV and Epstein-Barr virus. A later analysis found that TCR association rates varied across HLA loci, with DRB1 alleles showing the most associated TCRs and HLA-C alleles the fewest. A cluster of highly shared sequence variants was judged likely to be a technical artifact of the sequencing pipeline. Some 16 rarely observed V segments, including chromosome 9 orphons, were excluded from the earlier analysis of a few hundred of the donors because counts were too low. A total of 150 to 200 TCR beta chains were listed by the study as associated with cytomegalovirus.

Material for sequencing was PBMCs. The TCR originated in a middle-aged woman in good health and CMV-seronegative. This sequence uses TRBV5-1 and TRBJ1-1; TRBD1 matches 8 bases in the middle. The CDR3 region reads CASSTRGQGSGVGTEAFF. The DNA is TGCGCCAGCAGCACTCGCGGACAGGGTAGTGGTGTGGGCACTGAAGCTTTCTTT.